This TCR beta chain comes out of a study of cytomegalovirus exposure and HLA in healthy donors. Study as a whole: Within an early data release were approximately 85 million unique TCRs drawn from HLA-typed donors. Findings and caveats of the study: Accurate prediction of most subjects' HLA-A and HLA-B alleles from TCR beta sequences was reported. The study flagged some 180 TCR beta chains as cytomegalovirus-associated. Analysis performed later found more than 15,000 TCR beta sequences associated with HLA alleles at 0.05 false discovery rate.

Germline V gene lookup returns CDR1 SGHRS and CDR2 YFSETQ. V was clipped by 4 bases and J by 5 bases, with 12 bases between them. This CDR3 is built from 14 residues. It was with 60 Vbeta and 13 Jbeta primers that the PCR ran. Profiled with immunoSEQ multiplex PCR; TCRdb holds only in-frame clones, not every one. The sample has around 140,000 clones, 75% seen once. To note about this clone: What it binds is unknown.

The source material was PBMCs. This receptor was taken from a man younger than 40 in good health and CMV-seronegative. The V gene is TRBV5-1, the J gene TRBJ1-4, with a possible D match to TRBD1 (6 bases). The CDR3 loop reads CASSDGQLNEKLFF. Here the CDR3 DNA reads TGCGCCAGCAGCGATGGACAGTTAAATGAAAAACTGTTTTTT. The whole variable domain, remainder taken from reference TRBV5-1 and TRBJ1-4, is KAGVTQTPRYLIKTRGQQVTLSCSPISGHRSVSWYQQTPGQGLQFLFEYFSETQRNKGNFPGRFSGRQFSNSRSEMNVSTLELGDSALYLCASSDGQLNEKLFFGSGTQLSVL.